The sample holds many counts of the clone carrying this T cell receptor (beta chain). The antigen is not known. Using quantitative 5'-RACE with molecular barcodes, the authors made TCR beta libraries. TCRdb analysed the 5' RACE reads with MiXCR anew, one entry per CDR3 protein. This repertoire shows 250,000 to 400,000 distinct CDR3 sequences, 11% found once; its top ten account for around 10%. The germline V and J ends were trimmed by 8 bases and 4 bases, with 18 bases remaining between them. CDR3 length equals 15 residues. This record belongs to a study of CD8 T cells in ankylosing spondylitis. Study-wide points: The study looked at matched synovial fluid samples from ankylosing spondylitis patients. Disease-linked clones were reported to be significantly enriched there. A motif in TCR beta, a set of 8 or 9 highly homologous variants, appeared characteristic of ankylosing spondylitis blood.

The TCR sequence derives from a female donor with ankylosing spondylitis or in good health (not recorded which). This chain connects TRBV12-3 or TRBV12-4 to TRBJ2-1, with D unclear. Sequencing was done on a sample of blood, either unsorted or a sorted T cell fraction (not recorded which). CDR3 DNA: TGTGCCAGCCTTGCGGCTCCCTGGCGGTACAATGAGCAGTTCTTC. Protein sequence: CASLAAPWRYNEQFF.